A single sample is the source of the 6 T cell receptor beta chains below, sequenced in a study of graft-versus-host responses after intestinal transplantation. No antigen has been assigned to these receptors. TCRdb keeps only in-frame clones here, not all; method: immunoSEQ multiplex PCR. Altogether some 92,000 clones are present, roughly 90% being singletons, with the ten largest covering around 0.33%. The specimen comprised unstimulated CD4+ T cells sorted from spleen or lymph node cells, sampled before intestinal transplant. The source of these receptors is a human donor who received an intestinal transplant.

This sequence joins TRBV5-6 and TRBJ2-7; no reliable D call. Per the germline V gene, CDR1 is SGHDT and CDR2 is YYEEEE. Trimming took off 5 bases at V and 1 base at J, with 4 bases between the two ends. CDR3 length: 11 amino acids. This chain's CDR3 is CASSQSYEQYF. The DNA of the CDR3 is TGTGCCAGCAGTCAGTCCTACGAGCAGTACTTC. Based on the CDR3 plus reference TRBV5-6 and TRBJ2-7, the full variable domain is DAGVTQSPTHLIKTRGQQVTLRCSPKSGHDTVSWYQQALGQGPQFIFQYYEEEERQRGNFPDRFSGHQFPNYSSELNVNALLLGDSALYLCASSQSYEQYFGPGTRLTVT.

The rearrangement joins TRBV20-1 to TRBJ2-7; D is undetermined. Germline lookup yields CDR1 DFQATT and CDR2 SNEGSKA (reference sequence). Trimming cost V 3 bases and J 9 bases, with 12 bases left between them. The CDR3 has 11 amino acids. CDR3 sequence (DNA): TGCAGTGCTAGGGTAGTGGGTAGGCAGTACTTC. It translates to CSARVVGRQYF.

The chain uses TRBV7-3 and TRBJ2-6, with D maybe TRBD2 (7 bases). The V gene lost 5 bases and the J gene lost 1 base, with 24 bases spanning the gap. CDR3 size: 20 residues. CDR1 is SGHTA, CDR2 FQGTGA, per germline. CDR3 in DNA: TGTGCCAGCAGCCCGATGCCGCGGGGGCTATCGGGGTCTGGGGCCAACGTCCTGACTTTC. It codes for CASSPMPRGLSGSGANVLTF.

Turning to this clone: Germline and junction disagree at one end, which may indicate a read error. Other nucleotide sequences from this sample produce the same CDR3. The V gene is TRBV10-1, the J gene TRBJ2-3; 10 nucleotides match TRBD2. Germline lookup yields CDR1 WNHNN and CDR2 SYGVQD (reference sequence). This CDR3 is 16 amino acids long. The DNA of the CDR3 is TGCGCAAGCAGTGAGTTACTAGCGGGGTCCACAGATACGCAGTATTTT. Translated: CASSELLAGSTDTQYF.

The gene calls are TRBV7-6 and TRBJ2-6; D unresolved. The CDR3 runs to 15 residues. Trimming removed 5 bases at V and 0 bases at J, with 8 bases between. In germline, CDR1 is SGHVS, CDR2 FNYEAQ. CDR3: CASSPATSGANVLTF. Written as DNA, the CDR3 is TGTGCCAGCAGCCCAGCCACCTCTGGGGCCAACGTCCTGACTTTC.

This clone has only one observation. The chain couples TRBV15 to TRBJ1-5; TRBD1 aligns across 9 bases. Per the germline V gene, CDR1 is LNHNV and CDR2 is YYDKDF (reference sequence). V gave up 0 bases and J gave up 4 bases; unmatched junction bases: 4. The CDR3 sequence is 16 residues long. Here the CDR3 DNA reads TGTGCCACCAGCAGAGATGGTGGGACAGGGAATCAGCCCCAGCATTTT. It encodes CATSRDGGTGNQPQHF.